Presented here are 17 T cell receptor beta chains from one specimen sequenced in a study of blood T cells in healthy people across ages (dated by TCRdb to the mid-2010s). The method behind the library was 5' RACE. Instrument on record: Illumina HiSeq 2500. A second PCR of about 6 to 11 cycles was performed with a sample-barcoded 5' primer and a J-beta primer mix. Using fastp trimming at Q25 and MiXCR clonotype assembly, TCRdb reanalyzed the public sequencing data and kept in-frame beta chains. CDR3 protein duplicates are merged, each entry listing the most common genes and DNA. In all, the sample holds 700,000 to 850,000 distinct CDR3 sequences, and around 34% of those were seen once. The ten largest clonotypes hold 10% to 15% of the sample. Sequenced material: blood. The receptors originated from a man younger than 35 in good health.

This clonotype was seen only a few times. The J gene is TRBJ1-4, the V gene TRBV20-1; no clear D. Per the germline V gene, CDR1 is DFQATT and CDR2 is SNEGSKA (reference sequence). V was cut by 2 bases and J by 11 bases, with 12 bases left in between. This CDR3 comprises 12 residues. CDR3 nucleotide sequence: TGCAGTGCTAGATTTTCGAACACCAAACTGTTTTTT. This translates into CSARFSNTKLFF.

The chain carries TRBV15 and TRBJ2-1; 9 positions match TRBD1. This CDR3 spans 14 amino acids. V was pared by 5 bases and J by 8 bases, with 7 bases of the junction left unmatched. Germline loops: CDR1 LNHNV, CDR2 YYDKDF (reference sequence). The CDR3 loop reads CATSGRTGVYEQFF. CDR3 in DNA: TGTGCCACCAGCGGGAGGACAGGGGTATATGAGCAGTTCTTC. Full variable domain (remainder filled in from reference TRBV15 and TRBJ2-1): DAMVIQNPRYQVTQFGKPVTLSCSQTLNHNVMYWYQQKSSQAPKLLFHYYDKDFNNEADTPDNFQSRRPNTSFCFLDIRSPGLGDTAMYLCATSGRTGVYEQFFGPGTRLTVL.

This clonotype was counted a few times. The V call is TRBV2, the J call TRBJ2-7, with no clear D. With 7 bases removed from V and 3 bases from J, the gap between germline ends came to 19 bases. The CDR3 loop spans 15 amino acids. Per germline, CDR1 SNHLY and CDR2 FYNNEI. In nucleotides, the CDR3 is TGTGCCAGCAAACCCACAAACCTGGGCCTCTACGAGCAGTACTTC. Protein product: CASKPTNLGLYEQYF. The entire variable domain, with the rest obtained from reference TRBV2 and TRBJ2-7, is as follows: EPEVTQTPSHQVTQMGQEVILRCVPISNHLYFYWYRQILGQKVEFLVSFYNNEISEKSEIFDDQFSVERPDGSNFTLKIRSTKLEDSAMYFCASKPTNLGLYEQYFGPGTRLTVT.

The rearrangement links TRBV7-9 to TRBJ2-7, with TRBD1 matching over 8 bases. Unmatched junction bases numbered 8, after V lost 2 bases and J lost 5 bases. The CDR3 runs 15 residues. Germline assignment: CDR1 SEHNR and CDR2 FQNEAQ (reference sequence). The CDR3 loop is CASSLFLDREHEQYF. For the CDR3, the DNA is TGTGCCAGCAGCTTATTTCTGGACAGGGAACACGAGCAGTACTTC.

This clonotype was seen many times. This chain uses TRBV12-3 or TRBV12-4 with TRBJ2-1; TRBD2 agrees at 10 bases. Trimming took 2 bases from V and 7 from J; bases not matched to a gene: 2. The CDR3 runs 14 residues. CDR3 sequence: CASSLTSGVNEQFF. For the CDR3, the DNA is TGTGCCAGCAGTTTAACTAGCGGGGTAAATGAGCAGTTCTTC.

The gene calls are TRBV28 and TRBJ1-1, with D unresolved. The CDR3 has 12 amino acids. Per germline, CDR1 MDHEN and CDR2 SYDVKM. V was shortened by 2 bases and J by 4 bases, with 5 bases between the two germline ends. The CDR3 here is CASSLQITEAFF. The CDR3 bases are TGTGCCAGCAGTTTACAGATCACTGAAGCTTTCTTT.

This chain connects TRBV12-5 to TRBJ1-2; 9 nucleotides align to TRBD1. V shed 3 bases, J shed 5 bases, and the junction held 7 bases outside the gene matches. Germline V gene sequence: CDR1 LGHNT, CDR2 FRNRAP. CDR3 length: 15 amino acids. DNA for the CDR3: TGTGCTAGTGGTTTCCAGGACAGGGGAGGATATGGCTACACCTTC. This codes for CASGFQDRGGYGYTF.

V usage is TRBV18 and J usage is TRBJ2-7, with TRBD2 as a possible D gene (6 bases). The CDR3 is 16 residues long. V was clipped by 2 bases and J by 3 bases, with 17 bases between them. Looked up from germline, CDR1 is KGHSH and CDR2 is LQKENI. In nucleotides, the CDR3 is TGTGCCAGCTCACCAGCCCGGGACTCGCTTCTCTACGAGCAGTACTTC. Translation: CASSPARDSLLYEQYF.

The sample holds many counts of this clonotype. The rearrangement uses TRBV12-3 or TRBV12-4 and TRBJ2-1; 7 bases line up with TRBD2. V was clipped by 3 bases and J by 7 bases; unmatched bases: 12. CDR3 length: 16 amino acids. The CDR3 DNA sequence: TGTGCCAGCAGTTTCATCGGAGGGAGGGCCAAAAATGAGCAGTTCTTC. Amino acid sequence: CASSFIGGRAKNEQFF.

On this clonotype: One end of the junction varies from germline; a read error may be responsible. V and J are TRBV6-6 and TRBJ1-6; 9 nucleotides line up with TRBD1. Germline V gives CDR1 MNHNY, CDR2 SVGAGI (reference sequence). The length of the CDR3 is 15 residues. The CDR3 sequence is CASSDGQGLRSPPHF. As DNA, the CDR3 is TGTGCCAGCAGTGACGGACAGGGGCTGAGATCACCCCCCCACTTT.

This clonotype was observed many times. V usage is TRBV7-9 and J usage is TRBJ2-7; no firm D call. This CDR3 region has 14 residues. V shed 3 bases and J shed 2 bases, with 11 bases lying between them. From germline, CDR1 is SEHNR and CDR2 FQNEAQ (reference sequence). The chain's CDR3 is CASSFGSYAYEQYF. The CDR3 DNA reads TGTGCCAGCAGCTTCGGCAGTTACGCCTACGAGCAGTACTTC.

The table lists this clonotype with a few counts. The rearrangement uses TRBV4-3 and TRBJ2-1; D remains unclear. In germline, CDR1 is LGHNA, CDR2 YSLEER. The CDR3 loop spans 20 amino acids. V lost 0 bases and J lost 0, with 21 bases in between. The CDR3 DNA is TGCGCCAGCAGCCAAGAATGGGCTAGTAGCCGACCTAGCTCCTACAATGAGCAGTTCTTC. Translated, it gives CASSQEWASSRPSSYNEQFF.

The CDR3 is CAISGSGVGANEKLFF. The CDR3 region has the DNA TGTGCCATCAGTGGATCAGGGGTAGGAGCTAATGAAAAACTGTTTTTT. This sequence joins TRBV10-3 and TRBJ1-4, with D perhaps TRBD1 (6 bases). The CDR3 has 16 amino acids. Germline V gene data show CDR1 as ENHRY and CDR2 as SYGVKD. The germline V and J ends were trimmed by 4 bases and 3 bases, with 15 bases remaining between them.

The V and J genes are TRBV5-1 and TRBJ1-2, with 7 nucleotides matching TRBD1. The CDR3 runs 14 residues. Losses at the gene ends were 4 bases for V and 7 bases for J; bases not matched to a gene: 10. The germline V gene encodes CDR1 SGHRS and CDR2 YFSETQ. The CDR3 spells CASSPDREWVGYTF. In DNA form, the CDR3 reads TGCGCCAGCAGCCCCGACAGGGAGTGGGTTGGCTACACCTTC.

This clonotype came up a few times. The J gene is TRBJ1-2, the V gene TRBV4-1, with TRBD1 identical over 7 bases. With V trimmed by 0 bases and J by 6 bases, 13 bases remained unmatched. Germline V gene lookup returns CDR1 MGHRA and CDR2 YSYEKL. The CDR3 covers 17 residues. The DNA of the CDR3 is TGCGCCAGCAGCCAAGAATCCGCAGGACAGGTGGACCATGGCTACACCTTC. Its translation: CASSQESAGQVDHGYTF.

This chain uses TRBV7-2 with TRBJ1-2, with unresolved D. Per the germline V gene, CDR1 is SGHTA and CDR2 is FQGNSA. The CDR3 consists of 14 residues. V shed 4 bases and J shed 3 bases, with 12 bases lying between them. This CDR3 is CASSSSATYYGYTF. The DNA of the CDR3 is TGTGCCAGCAGCTCATCAGCCACCTACTATGGCTACACCTTC.

The genes are TRBV6-1 and TRBJ2-3, with 7 nucleotides matching TRBD2. J gave up 2 bases and V 6 bases, and 11 bases lay outside the gene matches. Germline V gene lookup returns CDR1 MNHNS and CDR2 SASEGT. This CDR3 spans 16 amino acids. CDR3 in DNA: TGTGCCAGCAGGGTGATGGCTAGCGGATACACAGATACGCAGTATTTT. This gives the protein CASRVMASGYTDTQYF.